The 26 T cell receptor beta chains below come from one sample, sequenced in a study of early T cells in non-severe SARS-CoV-2 infection. TCRdb itself ran the 5' RACE reads through MiXCR, one entry per CDR3 protein. The sample records about 80,000 distinct CDR3 sequences, roughly 13% being singletons. Source material: whole blood. The receptors here all came from an adult who was a healthcare worker with PCR-confirmed SARS-CoV-2 infection or an uninfected control (not recorded which).

This clonotype has at least ten counts. For the CDR3, the DNA is TGTGCCAGCAGCTTAAGATTGCGGGGGAACACTGAAGCTTTCTTT. This sequence encodes CASSLRLRGNTEAFF. The chain has TRBV11-2 and TRBJ1-1; the D is unclear. V was pared by 2 bases and J by 1 base, with 11 bases between. This CDR3 has 15 residues. CDR1 is SGHAT, CDR2 FQNNGV, per germline.

The chain couples TRBV20-1 to TRBJ1-1; possible D gene TRBD1, 5 bases. Germline V gene data show CDR1 as DFQATT and CDR2 as SNEGSKA (reference sequence). Deletions cut 6 bases from V and 4 bases from J, with 18 bases between. The CDR3 contains 14 residues. The CDR3 region is CSADKGGPGTEAFF. Written as DNA, the CDR3 is TGCAGTGCGGACAAGGGCGGCCCGGGCACTGAAGCTTTCTTT.

This clonotype was recorded a few times. The chain carries TRBV6-2 or TRBV6-3 and TRBJ2-7; D possibly corresponds to TRBD1 (6 bases). The V and J ends lost 4 bases and 4 bases respectively, with 11 bases between them. CDR3 size: 13 residues. Looked up from germline, CDR1 is MNHEY and CDR2 is SVGEGT. The CDR3 loop reads CASSFSGAYEQYF. In DNA form, the CDR3 reads TGTGCCAGCAGTTTTTCAGGGGCGTACGAGCAGTACTTC.

The CDR3 DNA follows: TGTGCCAGCAGCACCAATGGGAACACCATATATTTT. Translating gives CASSTNGNTIYF. V usage is TRBV6-6 and J usage is TRBJ1-3; no definite D call. The CDR3 runs to 12 residues. From germline, CDR1 is MNHNY and CDR2 SVGAGI (reference sequence). Trimming cost V 6 bases and J 7 bases, with 10 bases left between them.

This clonotype was recorded a few times. V and J are TRBV2 and TRBJ2-6, with D possibly being TRBD2 (5 bases). Between the trimmed V and J ends, which lost 6 bases and 0 bases, there was a span of 12 bases. CDR1 and CDR2 (germline): SNHLY, FYNNEI. The CDR3 is 16 amino acids. The CDR3 spells CASSDGIVSGANVLTF. CDR3 DNA: TGTGCCAGCAGCGACGGGATTGTCTCTGGGGCCAACGTCCTGACTTTC.

This clonotype was detected a few times. The chain combines TRBV28 with TRBJ1-1, with a possible D match to TRBD1 (5 bases). Germline V CDR1 and CDR2: MDHEN, SYDVKM. The CDR3 has 14 residues. V was shortened by 3 bases and J by 4 bases, with 12 bases between the two germline ends. CDR3 region: CASSFRRRATEAFF. For the CDR3, the DNA is TGTGCCAGCAGTTTTCGTCGCAGGGCCACTGAAGCTTTCTTT. The full variable domain, completed using reference TRBV28 and TRBJ1-1, is DVKVTQSSRYLVKRTGEKVFLECVQDMDHENMFWYRQDPGLGLRLIYFSYDVKMKEKGDIPEGYSVSREKKERFSLILESASTNQTSMYLCASSFRRRATEAFFGQGTRLTVV.

The table lists this clonotype with many counts. J is TRBJ1-2 and V is TRBV28; the D is unclear. Trimming shortened V by 5 bases and J by 2 bases, and 12 bases separated the two germline ends. This CDR3 is built from 14 residues. CDR1 is MDHEN, CDR2 SYDVKM, per germline. CDR3 DNA sequence: TGTGCCAGCAGTCCGAACCGGGCCAACTATGGCTACACCTTC. Protein: CASSPNRANYGYTF.

In its sample, this clonotype was seen once. V usage is TRBV20-1 and J usage is TRBJ2-3; 7 bases match TRBD2. Germline CDR1 DFQATT, CDR2 SNEGSKA (reference sequence). The CDR3 has 13 residues. Unmatched junction bases numbered 3, after V lost 4 bases and J lost 2 bases. The CDR3 reads CSATGTTTDTQYF. DNA of the CDR3: TGCAGTGCTACCGGGACTACCACAGATACGCAGTATTTT.

This clonotype has more than one count but fewer than ten. The gene calls are TRBV29-1 and TRBJ2-7; no definite D call. The CDR3 is 11 residues long. Trimming left V 4 bases short and J 4 bases short, with 8 bases between. CDR1 and CDR2 from the germline V gene are SQVTM and ANQGSEA. The CDR3 loop is CSVADSYEQYF. For the CDR3, the DNA is TGCAGCGTTGCGGATTCTTACGAGCAGTACTTC.

In this sample, this clonotype turned up a few times. The chain carries TRBV7-9 and TRBJ1-2; no reliable D call. Trimming took off 5 bases at V and 0 bases at J, with 7 bases between the two ends. Germline V CDR1 and CDR2: SEHNR, FQNEAQ (reference sequence). The CDR3 runs 13 residues. CDR3 sequence: CASSRLSNYGYTF. The CDR3 DNA follows: TGTGCCAGCAGCCGTCTATCTAACTATGGCTACACCTTC.

This clonotype was seen a handful of times. The V call is TRBV3-1, the J call TRBJ1-1; D remains unclear. The V end was cut by 1 base, the J end by 1 base, with 10 bases between. CDR1 is LGHDT, CDR2 YNNKEL, per germline (reference sequence). This CDR3 is built from 15 residues. Here the CDR3 DNA reads TGTGCCAGCAGCCAAGGGTTCGGATGGAACACTGAAGCTTTCTTT. This gives the protein CASSQGFGWNTEAFF.

V gene TRBV6-5 combines with J gene TRBJ1-2, with D unclear. Germline loops: CDR1 MNHEY, CDR2 SVGAGI. The CDR3 has 13 residues. The ends were cut back, 0 bases at V and 4 bases at J, with 6 bases in the middle. CDR3 residues: CASSYSDFYGYTF. In DNA, the CDR3 is TGTGCCAGCAGTTACTCGGACTTCTATGGCTACACCTTC.

This chain uses TRBV6-6 with TRBJ2-3; D gene unclear. Trimming shortened V by 2 bases and J by 0 bases, and 3 bases separated the two germline ends. The CDR3 is 13 amino acids. Germline V gene lookup returns CDR1 MNHNY and CDR2 SVGAGI (reference sequence). CDR3 protein: CASSYPSTDTQYF. The CDR3 DNA reads TGTGCCAGCAGTTACCCGAGCACAGATACGCAGTATTTT.

This clonotype came up a few times. Here the CDR3 DNA reads TGCAGCGTTGCGCGGACTAGCTTGTCGGGTGAGCAGTTCTTC. Translated: CSVARTSLSGEQFF. V gene TRBV29-1 combines with J gene TRBJ2-1; 8 bases are a match to TRBD2. The V gene's germline CDR1 is SQVTM and CDR2 ANQGSEA. With 4 bases clipped from V and 9 bases from J, the junction kept 11 bases outside the gene matches. CDR3 length: 14 residues.

In this sample, this clonotype turned up a few times. The chain recombines TRBV7-8 with TRBJ2-2, with D perhaps TRBD1 (6 bases). The CDR3 has 17 amino acids. V gave up 4 bases and J gave up 1 base, with 16 bases separating them. The germline CDR1 and CDR2 sequences are SGHVS and FQNEAQ. In DNA form, the CDR3 reads TGTGCCAGCAGCTCTATACCGGACAGCTTGAACACCGGGGAGCTGTTTTTT. Amino acids: CASSSIPDSLNTGELFF. The variable domain in full, with the rest retrieved from reference TRBV7-8 and TRBJ2-2, is GAGVSQSPRYKVAKRGQDVALRCDPISGHVSLFWYQQALGQGPEFLTYFQNEAQLDKSGLPSDRFFAERPEGSVSTLKIQRTQQEDSAVYLCASSSIPDSLNTGELFFGEGSRLTVL.

V is TRBV10-3 and J is TRBJ2-3; 7 bases fit TRBD2. Trimming removed 4 bases from V and 8 bases from J; junction bases left unmatched: 0. Germline assignment: CDR1 ENHRY and CDR2 SYGVKD. This CDR3 contains 11 residues. The CDR3 DNA sequence: TGTGCCATCAGTGGCGGGGGTACGCAGTATTTT. It yields the protein CAISGGGTQYF.

The table lists this clonotype with a few counts. The V and J genes are TRBV19 and TRBJ2-5; 8 bases match TRBD1. The CDR3 totals 13 residues. Germline V gene lookup returns CDR1 LNHDA and CDR2 SQIVND (reference sequence). V shed 5 bases, J shed 4 bases, and the junction held 3 bases outside the gene matches. This CDR3 is CASSPRGRETQYF. The CDR3 bases are TGTGCCAGTAGTCCCAGGGGGCGAGAGACCCAGTACTTC.

The CDR3 nucleotides read TGTGCCAGCAGCTCCCTACAAGAGACCCAGTACTTC. Translation: CASSSLQETQYF. The chain links TRBV5-4 to TRBJ2-5; D gene uncertain. V lost 3 bases to trimming and J lost 2 bases, with 5 bases between them. Germline V gives CDR1 SGHNT, CDR2 YYREEE (reference sequence). The CDR3 contains 12 residues.

This clonotype was detected many times. V usage is TRBV12-3 or TRBV12-4 and J usage is TRBJ1-5, with 8 bases lining up with TRBD1. V lost 6 bases and J lost 6; bases outside the gene matches: 4. The CDR3 is 13 amino acids. The CDR3 DNA reads as TGTGCCAGCAGGTCGGGACAGGTTCAGCCCCAGCATTTT. As protein: CASRSGQVQPQHF.

The chain employs TRBV18 and TRBJ1-1; no reliable D call. This CDR3 is built from 11 residues. Deletions cut 3 bases from V and 11 bases from J, with 10 bases between. CDR1 KGHSH and CDR2 LQKENI come from the germline V gene. CDR3 DNA: TGTGCCAGCTCACCCGCCCTTCTTGCTTTCTTT. Translation: CASSPALLAFF.

This clonotype was counted ten times or more. V gene TRBV7-9 combines with J gene TRBJ1-1, with a possible D match to TRBD1 (5 bases). Germline V gene sequence: CDR1 SEHNR, CDR2 FQNEAQ (reference sequence). The CDR3 sequence is 14 residues long. V dropped 7 bases and J dropped 3 bases, with 15 bases sitting between them. The CDR3 DNA reads TGTGCCAGCATCCACACCACGGGGGACACTGAAGCTTTCTTT. It is translated as CASIHTTGDTEAFF.

The J gene is TRBJ1-1, the V gene TRBV29-1; TRBD1 matches at 7 bases. With V trimmed by 0 bases and J by 5 bases, 3 bases remained unmatched. CDR3 length: 13 residues. CDR1 and CDR2 from the germline V gene are SQVTM and ANQGSEA. The CDR3 reads CSVEEDRWTEAFF. The DNA of the CDR3 is TGCAGCGTTGAAGAGGACAGGTGGACTGAAGCTTTCTTT.

This clonotype has just a few counts. V gene TRBV10-3 combines with J gene TRBJ2-7; 9 bases map to TRBD1. The CDR3 contains 15 residues. With V trimmed by 5 bases and J by 5 bases, 10 bases remained unmatched. The germline CDR1 and CDR2 sequences are ENHRY and SYGVKD. DNA for the CDR3: TGTGCCATCAGTACAGGGGGCCCGAAGTTCCACGAGCAGTACTTC. It specifies CAISTGGPKFHEQYF.

V is TRBV12-3 or TRBV12-4 and J is TRBJ2-5, with TRBD2 matching 10 bases. The CDR3 spans 16 residues. Losses at the gene ends were 3 bases for V and 4 bases for J; bases not matched to a gene: 8. The chain's CDR3 is CASSFQTSGVGETQYF. In DNA, the CDR3 is TGTGCCAGCAGTTTCCAAACTAGCGGGGTTGGAGAGACCCAGTACTTC.

The chain joins TRBV5-4 to TRBJ2-1; 8 bases align to TRBD2. The CDR3 consists of 14 residues. Looked up from germline, CDR1 is SGHNT and CDR2 is YYREEE (reference sequence). V was clipped by 4 bases and J by 6 bases; unmatched bases: 6. The CDR3 DNA sequence: TGTGCCAGCAGCCCGGGGGGGCTCTTCAATGAGCAGTTCTTC. This translates into CASSPGGLFNEQFF. Full variable domain (remainder filled in from reference TRBV5-4 and TRBJ2-1): ETGVTQSPTHLIKTRGQQVTLRCSSQSGHNTVSWYQQALGQGPQFIFQYYREEENGRGNFPPRFSGLQFPNYSSELNVNALELDDSALYLCASSPGGLFNEQFFGPGTRLTVL.

The chain links TRBV5-1 to TRBJ2-7, with TRBD1 matching over 8 bases. J was trimmed by 2 bases and V by 3 bases; bases with no gene match: 7. This CDR3 spans 15 amino acids. CDR1 and CDR2 from the germline V gene are SGHRS and YFSETQ. CDR3 protein: CASSWNPGQAYEQYF. The CDR3 region has the DNA TGCGCCAGCAGCTGGAATCCGGGACAGGCCTACGAGCAGTACTTC.